The 13 T cell receptor beta chains presented below share a single source sample, sequenced in a study of CD8 T cells in ankylosing spondylitis. One entry per CDR3 protein results from TCRdb running MiXCR on the 5' RACE reads. The sample contains 230,000 or so distinct CDR3 sequences, roughly a quarter of which appear only once. The sample consisted of blood, either unsorted or a sorted T cell fraction (not recorded which). These receptors were taken from a male donor with ankylosing spondylitis or in good health (not recorded which).

The genes are TRBV15 and TRBJ2-5; D not resolved. Germline V gene data show CDR1 as LNHNV and CDR2 as YYDKDF (reference sequence). The CDR3 extends over 15 amino acids. V lost 0 bases and J lost 1, with 9 bases in between. CDR3 sequence reads: CATSRDPGPQETQYF. The CDR3 DNA sequence: TGTGCCACCAGCAGAGATCCAGGACCCCAAGAGACCCAGTACTTC.

This clonotype was observed a single time. V usage is TRBV6-1 and J usage is TRBJ2-3; perhaps TRBD2 as D (5 bases). Trimming took 6 bases from V and 2 from J, leaving 12 bases between them. The CDR3 loop spans 14 amino acids. CDR1 and CDR2 (germline): MNHNS, SASEGT. In DNA, the CDR3 is TGTGCCAGCAGGACGACTACCTCCACAGATACGCAGTATTTT. Translated, it gives CASRTTTSTDTQYF.

There are many counts of this clonotype. V and J are TRBV29-1 and TRBJ2-4; 8 bases map to TRBD1. Trimming cost V 4 bases and J 8 bases; bases outside gene matches: 4. Germline V gene sequence: CDR1 SQVTM, CDR2 ANQGSEA. CDR3 length equals 12 residues. This CDR3 is CSVATGAHIQYF. The DNA for the CDR3 is TGCAGCGTTGCGACAGGGGCCCACATTCAGTACTTC. Complete variable domain (other parts from reference TRBV29-1 and TRBJ2-4): SAVISQKPSRDICQRGTSLTIQCQVDSQVTMMFWYRQQPGQSLTLIATANQGSEATYESGFVIDKFPISRPNLTFSTLTVSNMSPEDSSIYLCSVATGAHIQYFGAGTRLSVL.

The rearrangement links TRBV12-3 or TRBV12-4 to TRBJ1-1; D unresolved. V lost 3 bases, J lost 3 bases, and 5 bases lay in between. CDR3 length equals 12 residues. Here the CDR3 reads CASSFLDTEAFF. The DNA of the CDR3 is TGTGCCAGCAGTTTTCTCGACACTGAAGCTTTCTTT.

The chain has TRBV15 and TRBJ1-5; 7 nucleotides line up with TRBD1. CDR1 and CDR2 from the germline V gene are LNHNV and YYDKDF (reference sequence). The CDR3 length is 19 residues. With V trimmed by 0 bases and J by 7 bases, 18 bases remained unmatched. The CDR3 coding sequence is TGTGCCACCAGCAGAGAGGAAGTTGGGTACGGACAGGTAATACAGCCCCAGCATTTT. The encoded protein is CATSREEVGYGQVIQPQHF.

Ten or more counts support this clonotype. The J gene is TRBJ2-1, the V gene TRBV4-2; 9 positions agree with TRBD2. The CDR3 runs 14 residues. CDR1 and CDR2 (germline): LGHNA, YNFKEQ. The J segment lost 11 bases and the V segment lost 7 bases, leaving 12 bases of the junction unmatched. This chain's CDR3 is CASKVLRGGTKQFF. For the CDR3, the DNA is TGTGCCAGCAAGGTGTTGCGGGGGGGCACGAAGCAGTTCTTC.

The chain combines TRBV12-3 or TRBV12-4 with TRBJ2-1; weak D call: TRBD2 (6 bases). V was cut by 10 bases and J by 8 bases, with 12 bases left in between. This CDR3 contains 11 residues. For the CDR3, the DNA is TGTGCCACCCTCCGGGGGTATGAGCAGTTCTTC. Translation: CATLRGYEQFF.

The rearrangement links TRBV28 to TRBJ2-7; 8 bases are shared with TRBD1. The CDR3 contains 17 residues. The ends lost 3 bases at V and 3 bases at J; junction bases unmatched: 13. Germline CDR1 is MDHEN and CDR2 is SYDVKM. DNA of the CDR3: TGTGCCAGCAGTTTGTTTGTACGGGACAGGAGTAACTACGAGCAGTACTTC. It encodes CASSLFVRDRSNYEQYF.

This clonotype was found a few times. V usage is TRBV6-5 and J usage is TRBJ2-1, with D possibly matching TRBD1 (6 bases). CDR1 MNHEY and CDR2 SVGAGI come from the germline V gene. The CDR3 has 15 amino acids. V was pared by 4 bases and J by 5 bases, with 15 bases between. This CDR3 reads CASSSTGRIHNEQFF. As DNA, the CDR3 is TGTGCCAGCAGTTCGACAGGAAGGATTCACAATGAGCAGTTCTTC.

This clonotype was seen only a few times. The chain joins TRBV20-1 to TRBJ1-6; 7 bases agree with TRBD1. After removal of 4 bases from V and 14 bases from J, the junction contained 8 bases not matched to a gene. This CDR3 region has 12 residues. Germline V gene sequence: CDR1 DFQATT, CDR2 SNEGSKA (reference sequence). The CDR3 region is CSAKDRRWALHF. The CDR3 bases are TGCAGTGCTAAGGACAGGAGGTGGGCCCTCCACTTT.

CDR3 bases: TGTGCCAGCAGTAATCAGGACAGACCGTTCTCCTACGAGCAGTACTTC. This gives the protein CASSNQDRPFSYEQYF. The chain uses TRBV28 and TRBJ2-7, with D perhaps matching TRBD1 (6 bases). The CDR3 has 16 residues. The germline V gene encodes CDR1 MDHEN and CDR2 SYDVKM. Trimming stripped 5 bases from V and 0 bases from J, with 17 bases between.

The rearrangement uses TRBV6-5 and TRBJ2-1, with 9 bases matching TRBD2. The germline V gene has CDR1 MNHEY and CDR2 SVGAGI. The CDR3 is 16 amino acids. V lost 0 bases and J lost 8; bases outside the gene matches: 8. CDR3 DNA sequence: TGTGCCAGCAGTTACTCGAGGGCGGGGGGGCCCCATGAGCAGTTCTTC. Its translation is CASSYSRAGGPHEQFF.

The chain carries TRBV10-3 and TRBJ2-2, with 8 bases identical to TRBD2. CDR1 and CDR2 from the germline V gene are ENHRY and SYGVKD. V trimming: 2 bases; J trimming: 6 bases; junction bases outside the gene matches: 8. The CDR3 sequence is 16 residues long. CDR3 sequence reads: CAISEAAGDPPGELFF. CDR3 nucleotides: TGTGCCATCAGTGAGGCAGCGGGGGACCCTCCCGGGGAGCTGTTTTTT.